The rows below give T cell receptor beta chains drawn from one sample of a study of blood T cell repertoires in COVID-19. Sequencing used immunoSEQ multiplex PCR; TCRdb keeps in-frame clones, though not all of them. This sample carries a few hundred thousand clones, about 89% of them seen once, and the ten largest clones take 3%. Sequenced: peripheral blood. The receptors originated from a woman aged 25 to 39 with COVID-19, enrolled during active disease. CDR3s include the opening cysteine and the closing phenylalanine or tryptophan. The order of the fields is clone size, J gene, D gene, V gene, CDR3 DNA, CDR3 protein. D genes are given only for firm matches. Expanded clones get a size class; other rows say once, few or many, or leave the size out.

>-|TRBJ1-1|-|TRBV7-2
TGTGCCAGCAGCTTTTCGGACAGAACGGGTGAAGCTTTCTTT
CASSFSDRTGEAFF
>-|TRBJ2-2|-|TRBV2
TGTGCCAGCAGTGAAGCGGCGGGTTATGCGAACACCGGGGAGCTGTTTTTT
CASSEAAGYANTGELFF
>once|TRBJ2-5|-|TRBV11-2
TGTGCCAGCAGCTTCAGGGTGAACACGTACCAAGAGACCCAGTACTTC
CASSFRVNTYQETQYF
>-|TRBJ1-5|-|TRBV25-1
TGTGCCAGCAGTGACAGGGGTTATCAGCCCCAGCATTTT
CASSDRGYQPQHF
>-|TRBJ2-6|-|TRBV6-5
TGTGCCAGTGGATCAGGGCCTGGGGCCAACGTCCTGACTTTC
CASGSGPGANVLTF
>-|TRBJ1-2|TRBD1|TRBV6-2/TRBV6-3
TGTGCCAGCAGTGCCACAGGGGTCGGCTACACCTTC
CASSATGVGYTF
>-|TRBJ2-1|TRBD1|TRBV7-9
TGTGCCAGCAGCCTCGAGGGGGCGGGCAATGAGCAGTTCTTC
CASSLEGAGNEQFF
>-|TRBJ2-7|-|TRBV25-1
TGTGCCAGCAGTGATCCCGTCGGTATACCCTACGAGCAGTACTTC
CASSDPVGIPYEQYF
>once|TRBJ2-2|-|TRBV6-6
TGTGCCAGCAGCCCCAGGGTAACGAACACCGGGGAGCTGTTTTTT
CASSPRVTNTGELFF
>-|TRBJ1-1|-|TRBV28
TGTGCCAGCAGTTCCCCGGACACGAACACTGAAGCTTTCTTT
CASSSPDTNTEAFF
>once|TRBJ2-3|TRBD2|TRBV4-3
TGCGCCAGCAGCCAAGATACTAGCGGGATCACAGATACGCAGTATTTT
CASSQDTSGITDTQYF
>-|TRBJ1-3|-|TRBV5-5
TGTGCCAGCAGCATATACGAGACTAGGACGGGAAACACCATATATTTT
CASSIYETRTGNTIYF